This TCR beta chain was identified during a study of cytotoxic CD8 clonotypes in ibrutinib-treated CLL (dated by TCRdb to the early 2020s). General notes on the study: The cohort was composed of roughly ten relapsed/refractory and around 15 treatment-naive patients; IGHV unmutated status was identified in approximately 17 patients. Partial responses were observed in roughly 24 patients and complete responses in 2; after a median follow-up of around 68 months, remission was maintained in 14 patients and progression was observed in approximately 12. The response samples were drawn at a median of around eleven months into treatment, with a range of about 6 to 36 months. On average, each sample yielded 255,043 productive templates and 85,000 to 95,000 productive rearrangements. Of the 90 or so participants in the trial, 25 to 30 had longitudinal samples available. Cryopreserved peripheral blood mononuclear cells were obtained before treatment, at response, and at either sustained remission or disease progression. Every remission and progressive disease sample was obtained while ibrutinib was still being received by the patients.

On a MiSeq, deep resolution sequencing aimed for a depth between 1 in 1 million and 1 in 200,000 T cells, with each clonotype covered approximately 9.2x on average. The immunoSEQ hsTCRB Kit was used to generate the TCR beta libraries. The authors' analysis ran thus. ImmunoSEQ Data Assistant and ImmunoSEQ Analyzer were used for data analysis, and V, D and J genes were assigned according to IMGT definitions. Clonality was computed as one minus normalized Shannon entropy of productive rearrangement frequencies, ranging from 0 to 1. Public clonotype analysis was restricted to overrepresented clonotypes comprising at least 0.05% of each patient's repertoire. Repertoires from some 13 age-matched healthy donors in immuneACCESS were used as clonality controls. TCRdb took over this immuneACCESS table, retaining in-frame rearrangements with V and J assigned. Such tables are incomplete; in checked studies, under half of the missing clones stem from an unresolved V gene, and the remainder is unexplained. The V and J calls and clone size are taken from that table; D and trimming were inferred from the DNA. Here the sample has 40,000 or so clones; 55% to 75% occur a single time. The ten top clones hold less than 15% of the sample.

V is pruned by 3 bases and J by 4 bases, leaving 10 bases of the junction without a gene match. Reading from cysteine to phenylalanine, the CDR3 counts 18 amino acids. Left in the record is the CDR3 DNA by itself, 54 bases read in frame from the first base. The CDR1 and CDR2 encoded by the germline V gene are SGDLS and YYNGEE. The full study reports these points: Public clonotypes were rare and either shrank or stayed stable during treatment, and the rise in clonality at ibrutinib response reflected expansion of private clonotypes. At ibrutinib response clonality went up, during sustained remission it held steady, and at progression it dropped back toward baseline. Sampling times were not matched between patients in sustained remission and patients whose disease was progressing, and lymph node repertoires were not examined. Baseline clonality exceeded that of age-matched healthy donors and correlated strongly with circulating CD8+ T-cell counts.

Per the publication, the time point label means: more than 10 months on ibrutinib. For TCR beta library preparation, approximately 2 micrograms of genomic DNA were isolated from cryopreserved PBMCs. High-throughput TCR beta sequencing was performed on longitudinal blood samples from CLL patients receiving ibrutinib monotherapy. Patients were enrolled in a phase 2 open-label single-center ibrutinib monotherapy trial. A remark on this clone: The clone's antigen remains unknown. No base-level quality is on record; no much larger clone is a single base apart.

This sample comprised PBMCs, obtained after 12 months of ibrutinib treatment. The chain couples TRBV9 to TRBJ2-2, with TRBD1 identical over 12 junction bases. The clonotype comes from a human donor with chronic lymphocytic leukemia. The CDR3 region: CASSGLPGQGASTGELFF. The DNA is as follows: TGTGCCAGCAGCGGGCTCCCGGGACAGGGGGCGAGCACCGGGGAGCTGTTTTTT.